The T cell receptor beta chain described here comes from a study of shared clonotypes between healthy human individuals. This CDR3 region has 15 residues. V shed 3 bases, J shed 6 bases, and the junction held 5 bases outside the gene matches. Germline lookup yields CDR1 SGHRS and CDR2 YFSETQ. Study-level points and caveats: Sequencing depth was expected to influence donor clonotype sharing. When naive CD4 clonotypes were compared across several donors, approximately 4.9% were shared.

Note on this clone: Its antigen is still unknown.

Data came from immunoSEQ multiplex PCR; TCRdb stores just in-frame clones and leaves some out. Counted here are about 2.3 million clones, 92% occurring once; the ten biggest clones make up about 0.36%. The sequenced sample was naive CD4+ T cells from PBMCs. Sample subset: CD45RA+ positively selected. The sequence derives from a man aged 18 to 29 in good health. Some clones in this sample may be carry-over from other donors' samples. This rearrangement joins TRBV5-1 to TRBJ2-1; 11 positions agree with TRBD1. CDR3 coding DNA: TGCGCCAGCAGCTGGGCCGGACAGGGGGCCAATGAGCAGTTCTTC. Protein product: CASSWAGQGANEQFF.